These T cell receptor beta chains were read from a single sample in a study of T cell responses to AZD1222 COVID-19 vaccine. TCRdb's table, derived via immunoSEQ multiplex PCR, lists solely in-frame clones and lacks some. The table records 130,000 to 150,000 clones, approximately 78% of them present only once. The sample was peripheral blood, taken on day 0 of MenACWY control vaccination. The receptor set was obtained from an adult in good health. Each CDR3 is given with its conserved first and last residue. A D gene is named only where the DNA matches it firmly. Not all rows give a size; the values are once, few, many and, for expanded clones, a class.

NA	TRBV5-6	TRBD2	TRBJ2-3	CASSPLAGGTDTQYF	TGTGCCAGCAGCCCGCTAGCGGGGGGGACAGATACGCAGTATTTT
NA	TRBV7-6	NA	TRBJ1-1	CASSLGGGTEAFF	TGTGCCAGCAGCTTAGGGGGCGGCACTGAAGCTTTCTTT
NA	TRBV7-9	NA	TRBJ2-5	CASSLVQGFGAPTQYF	TGTGCCAGCAGCTTAGTTCAGGGGTTCGGGGCGCCGACCCAGTACTTC
NA	TRBV4-1	TRBD1	TRBJ1-4	CASSTLDREHEKLFF	TGCGCCAGCAGCACTCTGGACAGGGAGCATGAAAAACTGTTTTTT
NA	TRBV25-1	NA	TRBJ1-2	CASNPGDNYGYTF	TGTGCCAGCAATCCCGGAGATAACTATGGCTACACCTTC
NA	TRBV6-5	NA	TRBJ2-1	CASSYSFYNEQFF	TGTGCCAGCAGTTACAGTTTCTACAATGAGCAGTTCTTC
NA	TRBV15	NA	TRBJ2-1	CATSRGGLGGEQFF	TGTGCCACCAGCAGAGGTGGCCTGGGCGGTGAGCAGTTCTTC
NA	TRBV6-1	TRBD1	TRBJ1-2	CASSDRGSGYGYTF	TGTGCCAGCAGTGACAGGGGGTCCGGGTATGGCTACACCTTC
NA	TRBV29-1	NA	TRBJ1-1	CSVSDGNTEAFF	TGCAGCGTTTCGGACGGGAACACTGAAGCTTTCTTT
NA	TRBV6-5	TRBD1	TRBJ1-4	CASSRDRREKLFF	TGTGCCAGCAGTCGGGACAGGCGTGAAAAACTGTTTTTT
NA	TRBV6-5	NA	TRBJ1-2	CASSHQGSYGYTF	TGTGCCAGCAGTCATCAGGGTAGCTATGGCTACACCTTC
NA	TRBV5-1	NA	TRBJ2-3	CASSEGGLNTDTQYF	TGCGCCAGCAGTGAGGGGGGCCTTAACACAGATACGCAGTATTTT
once	TRBV2	NA	TRBJ2-3	CASAFDYTDTQYF	TGTGCCAGCGCCTTCGACTACACAGATACGCAGTATTTT
NA	TRBV3-1/TRBV3-2	TRBD1	TRBJ1-2	CASSPTGQGVLSYTF	TGTGCCAGCAGCCCGACGGGACAGGGCGTTCTGAGCTACACCTTC
NA	TRBV4-1	NA	TRBJ2-5	CASSQIRGETQYF	TGCGCCAGCAGCCAGATACGTGGGGAGACCCAGTACTTC
NA	TRBV6-5	NA	TRBJ1-1	CASSFLDVPFTEAFF	TGTGCCAGCAGTTTCTTGGACGTACCCTTCACTGAAGCTTTCTTT
NA	TRBV9	NA	TRBJ1-3	CASSVAEGLLGNTIYF	TGTGCCAGCAGCGTAGCGGAAGGGCTATTGGGGAACACCATATATTTT
NA	TRBV27	NA	TRBJ1-6	CASSLFVGNSPLHF	TGTGCCAGCAGTTTATTTGTCGGAAATTCACCCCTCCACTTT
NA	TRBV6-6	TRBD2	TRBJ2-3	CASRGGATDTQYF	TGTGCCAGCCGCGGGGGGGCCACAGATACGCAGTATTTT
NA	TRBV12-5	NA	TRBJ1-3	CASGLVPGKSSGNTIYF	TGTGCTAGTGGTTTGGTACCAGGGAAGAGCTCTGGAAACACCATATATTTT
NA	TRBV25-1	NA	TRBJ2-5	CASSERYSAGETQYF	TGTGCCAGCAGTGAAAGGTATTCCGCAGGGGAGACCCAGTACTTC
NA	TRBV30	NA	TRBJ1-5	CAWRRLDKLNQPQHF	TGTGCCTGGAGAAGACTGGACAAACTCAATCAGCCCCAGCATTTT
NA	TRBV14	NA	TRBJ2-1	CASSQVIGRGVLNNEQFF	TGTGCCAGCAGCCAAGTGATAGGCCGAGGTGTACTTAACAATGAGCAGTTCTTC
NA	TRBV18	TRBD1	TRBJ2-5	CASSPGTGGQETQYF	TGTGCCAGCTCACCAGGCACAGGGGGCCAAGAGACCCAGTACTTC
NA	TRBV7-2	TRBD1	TRBJ1-4	CASSTNRGGEKLFF	TGTGCCAGCAGCACAAACAGGGGAGGCGAAAAACTGTTTTTT
NA	TRBV29-1	NA	TRBJ2-3	CSVGGLTDTQYF	TGCAGCGTTGGAGGGTTGACAGATACGCAGTATTTT
NA	TRBV15	NA	TRBJ2-2	CATSRDIGNGRSQYAGELFF	TGTGCCACCAGCAGAGATATCGGGAATGGGCGAAGCCAGTACGCCGGGGAGCTGTTTTTT
NA	TRBV6-5	NA	TRBJ2-3	CASSSYATTAADTQYF	TGTGCCAGCAGTTCCTACGCGACCACAGCCGCAGATACGCAGTATTTT
few	TRBV11-1	NA	TRBJ1-6	CASSTGPINSPLHF	TGTGCCAGCAGTACCGGGCCTATTAATTCACCCCTCCACTTT
NA	TRBV6-5	TRBD1	TRBJ1-4	CASSYGTAVNEKLFF	TGTGCCAGCAGTTACGGGACAGCCGTTAATGAAAAACTGTTTTTT
NA	TRBV28	NA	TRBJ1-2	CASTTSSLLWGSYGYTF	TGTGCCAGCACGACCAGCAGCCTCCTGTGGGGAAGCTATGGCTACACCTTC
NA	TRBV9	NA	TRBJ2-3	CASSVGVAALTDTQYF	TGTGCCAGCAGCGTGGGAGTAGCGGCCCTCACAGATACGCAGTATTTT
NA	TRBV2	NA	TRBJ1-4	CASSDPSGWETTNEKLFF	TGTGCCAGCAGTGACCCCTCAGGATGGGAGACGACTAATGAAAAACTGTTTTTT
medium-sized	TRBV4-1	NA	TRBJ1-4	CASSQPAEKLFF	TGCGCCAGCAGCCAGCCGGCCGAAAAACTGTTTTTT
NA	TRBV19	TRBD1	TRBJ1-5	CASVGQGSQPQHF	TGTGCCAGCGTCGGACAGGGTAGTCAGCCCCAGCATTTT
few	TRBV3-1/TRBV3-2	NA	TRBJ2-1	CASSYGTSNEQFF	TGTGCCAGCAGCTATGGGACTTCCAATGAGCAGTTCTTC
NA	TRBV5-1	NA	TRBJ2-3	CASSLVGRVTDTQYF	TGCGCCAGCAGCTTGGTGGGCAGGGTGACAGATACGCAGTATTTT
once	TRBV20-1	TRBD1	TRBJ1-4	CSASQGAGEKLFF	TGCAGTGCTAGTCAGGGGGCGGGAGAAAAACTGTTTTTT
NA	TRBV28	TRBD2	TRBJ2-1	CASSSPSSGGSLYNEQFF	TGTGCCAGCAGTTCCCCTTCTAGCGGGGGGTCACTCTACAATGAGCAGTTCTTC
NA	TRBV29-1	NA	TRBJ2-5	CSVRTSHSPKETQYF	TGCAGCGTCCGGACTTCTCATTCGCCTAAAGAGACCCAGTACTTC
NA	TRBV6-5	NA	TRBJ2-3	CASSQTLSTDTQYF	TGTGCCAGCAGTCAAACTTTATCCACAGATACGCAGTATTTT
few	TRBV2	TRBD1	TRBJ1-1	CASKLTGRTVLNTEAFF	TGTGCCAGCAAGCTGACAGGGAGAACCGTCCTGAACACTGAAGCTTTCTTT
NA	TRBV12-3/TRBV12-4	NA	TRBJ1-6	CASSFQSPLHF	TGTGCCAGCAGTTTCCAGTCACCCCTCCACTTT
NA	TRBV25-1	TRBD1	TRBJ2-5	CASSEYGTAQETQYF	TGTGCCAGCAGTGAATACGGGACAGCCCAAGAGACCCAGTACTTC
many	TRBV25-1	NA	TRBJ1-3	CASSEYSSGNTIYF	TGTGCCAGCAGTGAATACAGCTCTGGAAACACCATATATTTT
once	TRBV7-9	NA	TRBJ2-4	CASSETSLSHIQYF	TGTGCCAGCAGCGAGACTAGTCTTTCCCACATTCAGTACTTC
once	TRBV27	NA	TRBJ2-3	CASSLSNRGPPSTDTQYF	TGTGCCAGCAGTTTATCGAATCGTGGTCCGCCCAGCACAGATACGCAGTATTTT
NA	TRBV7-2	NA	TRBJ2-7	CASSNPGLRREQYF	TGTGCCAGCAGCAACCCGGGACTTCGGCGCGAGCAGTACTTC
NA	TRBV14	NA	TRBJ1-2	CASSGGPNYGYTF	TGTGCCAGTTCGGGGGGACCCAACTATGGCTACACCTTC
NA	TRBV5-4	NA	TRBJ2-1	CASSLRGEQFF	TGTGCCAGCAGCTTAAGGGGTGAGCAGTTCTTC
NA	TRBV29-1	TRBD1	TRBJ1-1	CSVEGADRDRTEAFF	TGCAGCGTTGAAGGGGCGGACAGGGACAGGACTGAAGCTTTCTTT
NA	TRBV7-2	TRBD2	TRBJ2-1	CASSLYGGGRYNEQFF	TGTGCCAGCAGCTTGTACGGGGGGGGACGCTACAATGAGCAGTTCTTC
few	TRBV9	NA	TRBJ1-2	CASSVAPWGGGGYTF	TGTGCCAGCAGCGTAGCCCCCTGGGGGGGTGGAGGCTACACCTTC
NA	TRBV9	NA	TRBJ2-7	CASSQTYEQYF	TGTGCCAGCAGCCAGACCTACGAGCAGTACTTC
NA	TRBV2	NA	TRBJ2-3	CASSVLGGTDTQYF	TGTGCCAGCAGCGTACTCGGCGGTACAGATACGCAGTATTTT
NA	TRBV28	NA	TRBJ1-6	CASSRVDNSPLHF	TGTGCCAGTTCCAGGGTGGATAATTCACCCCTCCACTTT
few	TRBV6-5	NA	TRBJ1-1	CASTLKNGNTEAFF	TGTGCCAGCACCCTCAAGAACGGAAACACTGAAGCTTTCTTT
NA	TRBV5-5	TRBD1	TRBJ2-5	CASSPFVGQRQETQYF	TGTGCCAGCAGCCCTTTCGTGGGACAGAGACAAGAGACCCAGTACTTC
NA	TRBV11-2	TRBD1	TRBJ2-1	CASSSNRGHNEQFF	TGTGCCAGCAGCTCAAACAGGGGGCATAATGAGCAGTTCTTC